This T cell receptor (beta chain) is drawn from a study of shared clonotypes between healthy human individuals. Overall study: With ages of 18 to 49, the donors were a couple of women and a few men.

Overall study results and limits: Among non-shared clonotypes, generation probabilities were lower than among those shared by all four donors. The study found approximately 5% of naive CD4 clonotypes shared across four donors.

The CDR3 runs to 14 residues. Germline V gives CDR1 SGHDT, CDR2 YYEEEE. J gave up 5 bases and V 4 bases, and 8 bases lay outside the gene matches. A remark on this clone: Its cognate antigen is unknown.

Authors' methods: There were no quality scores in the junction-only immunoSEQ sequences, so filtering differed. Repertoires were generated with immunoSEQ multiplex PCR, while TCRdb's copy carries only in-frame clones and drops some. D and trimming come from the DNA, and the V and J calls and clone size come from that table. The sample includes over 2 million clones, 90% to 95% seen only once; the top ten take 0.13%. The chain combines TRBV5-6 with TRBJ2-5, with TRBD2 matching 7 bases. The specimen was naive CD4+ T cells sorted from blood. Sample subset: CD45RA+ positively selected. The receptor comes from a man between 18 and 35 years old in good health. The CDR3 DNA is TGTGCCAGCAGCGAGAACGGGGGAGGGGAGACCCAGTACTTC. This gives the protein CASSENGGGETQYF.